Sequencing of this T cell receptor beta chain was carried out in a study of T cells in localized non-small cell lung cancer. Overall study results and limits: Heterogeneity is still possible, as just one tumor region was sequenced. Uninvolved adjacent lung had more T cell clonality than any other tissue, topping tumor. Longer overall survival was associated with a higher density of T cells in the blood. Adjacent lung exhibited a median of 57 among the 100 most abundant tumor clones.

The V gene's germline CDR1 is SGHKS and CDR2 YYEKEE (reference sequence). Deletions cut 5 bases from V and 2 bases from J, with 17 bases between. The CDR3 is 15 amino acids. Turning to this clone: Its antigen is not known.

Assay: immunoSEQ multiplex PCR; the TCRdb copy retains only in-frame clones and omits some. The repertoire holds around 15,000 clones, with roughly 90% as singletons. This clonotype was obtained from a female donor older than 55 with stage III squamous cell lung carcinoma. Specimen: peripheral blood, collected before any cancer treatment. The J gene is TRBJ2-7, the V gene TRBV5-5; a weak D match, TRBD2 (5 bases). The CDR3 nucleotides are TGTGCCAGCAGATTCCAGGTAGGAGCGGCCTACGAGCAGTACTTC. Amino acids: CASRFQVGAAYEQYF.